The clone carrying this T cell receptor beta chain was detected a few times. These data come from a study of T cells in Graves' hyperthyroidism and ophthalmopathy. Hyperthyroidism patients were newly diagnosed, had disease duration under 2 months, and were aged 18 to 65 years. Thyroid ultrasound, orbital computed tomography, clinical symptoms, and serum thyroxine and TRAb underpinned diagnoses. It was RNA transcripts that yielded the amplified TCR beta CDR3 regions. HTBI primers were the set used in a first-round RT-PCR of the TCR CDR3. One entry per CDR3 protein results from TCRdb running MiXCR on the multiplex PCR reads. This table holds about 700,000 distinct CDR3 sequences, approximately 15% found once. Trimming pared 6 bases from V and 3 bases from J, leaving 12 bases between. The CDR3 sequence is 13 residues long. Germline CDR1 and CDR2: DFQATT and SNEGSKA (reference sequence).

What was sequenced was blood. This clonotype originated in a woman under 30 with Graves' hyperthyroidism. V gene TRBV20-1 combines with J gene TRBJ1-3, with D perhaps TRBD1 (5 bases). CDR3 DNA sequence: TGCAGTGCAGGGGTGGAGGGTGGAAACACCATATATTTT. This codes for CSAGVEGGNTIYF.